Here is one T cell receptor beta chain with its context. Its specificity is unknown. This sample is drawn from a study of T-cell memory formation after mild COVID-19. Study context: TCR clusters mostly belonged to single donors. Notes on the study in general: The CD4+ clones that contracted clustered mainly within CM and EM, and the CD8+ clones concentrated in EMRA.

The CDR3 length is 16 residues. Germline loops: CDR1 SGHKS, CDR2 YYEKEE (reference sequence). V gave up 4 bases and J gave up 5 bases; unmatched junction bases: 14. Constant-segment primers were used for 5'RACE, and the resulting TCR alpha and TCR beta cDNA libraries carried sample barcodes and UMIs. Each CDR3 protein is one row after TCRdb ran MiXCR on the 5' RACE reads. Of about 440,000 distinct CDR3 sequences listed, over 15% are singletons. The sequenced sample was PBMCs or a T cell subset sorted from them (not recorded which). This receptor was obtained from an adult woman who had mild COVID-19 (a few samples of this study predate the infection). Cell type and time point are not known. The V call is TRBV5-5, the J call TRBJ1-1, with 7 bases identical to TRBD1. Here the CDR3 DNA reads TGTGCCAGCAGCCGGATCGGGGGGGACAGCTTGACTGAAGCTTTCTTT. Protein: CASSRIGGDSLTEAFF.